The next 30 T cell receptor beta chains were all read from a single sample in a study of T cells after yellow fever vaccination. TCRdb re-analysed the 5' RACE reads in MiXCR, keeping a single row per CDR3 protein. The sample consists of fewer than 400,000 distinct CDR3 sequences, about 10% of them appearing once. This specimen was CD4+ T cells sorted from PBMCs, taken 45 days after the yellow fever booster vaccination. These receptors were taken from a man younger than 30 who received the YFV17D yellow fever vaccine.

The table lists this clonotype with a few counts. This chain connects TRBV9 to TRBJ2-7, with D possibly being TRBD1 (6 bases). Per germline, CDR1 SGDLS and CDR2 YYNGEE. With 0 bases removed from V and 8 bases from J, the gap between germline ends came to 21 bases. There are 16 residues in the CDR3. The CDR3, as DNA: TGTGCCAGCAGCGTAGCCCCAGGGGACCACCCTCGTAAGCAGTACTTC. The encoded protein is CASSVAPGDHPRKQYF.

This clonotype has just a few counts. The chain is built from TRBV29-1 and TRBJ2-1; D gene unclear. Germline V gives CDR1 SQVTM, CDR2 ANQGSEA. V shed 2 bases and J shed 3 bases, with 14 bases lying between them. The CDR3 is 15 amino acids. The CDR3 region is CSVERGGAYYNEQFF. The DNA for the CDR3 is TGCAGCGTTGAAAGAGGTGGCGCCTACTACAATGAGCAGTTCTTC.

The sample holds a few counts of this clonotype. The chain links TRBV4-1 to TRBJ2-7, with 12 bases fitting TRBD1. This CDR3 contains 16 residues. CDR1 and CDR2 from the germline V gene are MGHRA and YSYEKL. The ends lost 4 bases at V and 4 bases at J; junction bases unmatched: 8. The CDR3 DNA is TGCGCCAGCAGCCGGGACCCGGGACAGGGGGCGTACGAGCAGTACTTC. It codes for CASSRDPGQGAYEQYF.

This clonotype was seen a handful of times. CDR3 DNA sequence: TGTGCCAGCACTCCCTTTCTGGGGCAGCCCCAGCATTTT. This translates into CASTPFLGQPQHF. The rearrangement uses TRBV28 and TRBJ1-5, with D hard to call. This CDR3 comprises 13 residues. Germline V gives CDR1 MDHEN, CDR2 SYDVKM. V was cut by 7 bases and J by 7 bases, with 14 bases left in between. The variable domain in full, with the rest retrieved from reference TRBV28 and TRBJ1-5, is DVKVTQSSRYLVKRTGEKVFLECVQDMDHENMFWYRQDPGLGLRLIYFSYDVKMKEKGDIPEGYSVSREKKERFSLILESASTNQTSMYLCASTPFLGQPQHFGDGTRLSIL.

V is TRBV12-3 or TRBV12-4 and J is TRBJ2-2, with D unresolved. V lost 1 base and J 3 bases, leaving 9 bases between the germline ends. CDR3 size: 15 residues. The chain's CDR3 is CASSLGSEYTGELFF. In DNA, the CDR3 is TGTGCCAGCAGTTTAGGTTCGGAATACACCGGGGAGCTGTTTTTT.

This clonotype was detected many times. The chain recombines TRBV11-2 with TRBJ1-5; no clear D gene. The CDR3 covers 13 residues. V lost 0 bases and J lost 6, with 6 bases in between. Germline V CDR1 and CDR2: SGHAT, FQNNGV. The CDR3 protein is CASSLDYSQPQHF. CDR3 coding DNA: TGTGCCAGCAGCTTAGATTACAGTCAGCCCCAGCATTTT.

CDR3 region: CASIQGDSYGYTF. The CDR3 nucleotides read TGTGCCAGCATCCAAGGGGACAGCTATGGCTACACCTTC. V usage is TRBV28 and J usage is TRBJ1-2; the match to TRBD1 covers 7 bases. From germline, CDR1 is MDHEN and CDR2 SYDVKM. Trimming cost V 7 bases and J 4 bases; bases outside gene matches: 6. This CDR3 region has 13 residues.

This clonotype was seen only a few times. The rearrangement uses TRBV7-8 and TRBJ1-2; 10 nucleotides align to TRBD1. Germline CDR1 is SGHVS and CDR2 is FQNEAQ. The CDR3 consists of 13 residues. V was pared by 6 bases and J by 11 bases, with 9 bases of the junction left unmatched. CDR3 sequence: CASRTNPGQGYTF. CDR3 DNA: TGTGCCAGCAGGACTAATCCGGGACAGGGGTACACCTTC.

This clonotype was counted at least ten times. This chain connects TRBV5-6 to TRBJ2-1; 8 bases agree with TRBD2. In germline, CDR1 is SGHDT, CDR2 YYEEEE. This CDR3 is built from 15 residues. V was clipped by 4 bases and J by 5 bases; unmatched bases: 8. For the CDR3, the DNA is TGTGCCAGCAGCGGCGGCGGGGGGCCACACAATGAGCAGTTCTTC. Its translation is CASSGGGGPHNEQFF.

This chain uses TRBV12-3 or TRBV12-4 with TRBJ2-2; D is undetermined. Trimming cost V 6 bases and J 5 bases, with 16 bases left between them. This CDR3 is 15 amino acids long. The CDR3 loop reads CASSPSGRQTGELFF. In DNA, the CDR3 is TGTGCCAGCAGCCCCTCCGGACGGCAGACCGGGGAGCTGTTTTTT.

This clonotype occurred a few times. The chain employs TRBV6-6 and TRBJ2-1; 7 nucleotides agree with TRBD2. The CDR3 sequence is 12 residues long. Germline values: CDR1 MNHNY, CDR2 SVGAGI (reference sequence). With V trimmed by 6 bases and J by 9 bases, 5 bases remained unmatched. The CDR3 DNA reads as TGTGCCAGCAGATCGACTAGCCGTGAGCAGTTCTTC. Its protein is CASRSTSREQFF.

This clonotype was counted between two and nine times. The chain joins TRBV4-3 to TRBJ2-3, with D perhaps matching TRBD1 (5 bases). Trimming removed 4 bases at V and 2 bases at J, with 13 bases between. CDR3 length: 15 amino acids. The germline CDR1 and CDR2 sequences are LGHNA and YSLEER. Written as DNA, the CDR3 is TGCGCCAGCAGCCCTTCCTTTGGGGCCACAGATACGCAGTATTTT. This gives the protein CASSPSFGATDTQYF.

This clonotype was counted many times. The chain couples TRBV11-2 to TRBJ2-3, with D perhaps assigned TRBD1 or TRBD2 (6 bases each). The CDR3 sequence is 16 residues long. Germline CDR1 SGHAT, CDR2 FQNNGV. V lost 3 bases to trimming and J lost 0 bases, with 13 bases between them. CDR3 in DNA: TGTGCCAGCAGCTTTTTCGGGGGCGCGAGCACAGATACGCAGTATTTT. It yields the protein CASSFFGGASTDTQYF.

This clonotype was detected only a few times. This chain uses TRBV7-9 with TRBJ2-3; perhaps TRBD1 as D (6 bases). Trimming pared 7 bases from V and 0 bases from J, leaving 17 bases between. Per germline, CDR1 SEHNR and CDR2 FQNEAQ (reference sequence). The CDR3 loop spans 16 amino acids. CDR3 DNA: TGTGCCAGCACCACCGGGACAACTACTAGCACAGATACGCAGTATTTT. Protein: CASTTGTTTSTDTQYF. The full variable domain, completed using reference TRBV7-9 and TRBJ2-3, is DTGVSQNPRHKITKRGQNVTFRCDPISEHNRLYWYRQTLGQGPEFLTYFQNEAQLEKSRLLSDRFSAERPKGSFSTLEIQRTEQGDSAMYLCASTTGTTTSTDTQYFGPGTRLTVL.

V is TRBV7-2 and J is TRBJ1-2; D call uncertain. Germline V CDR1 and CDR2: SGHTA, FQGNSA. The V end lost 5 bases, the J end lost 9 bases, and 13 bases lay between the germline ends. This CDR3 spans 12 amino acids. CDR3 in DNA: TGTGCCAGCAGCCCACGTCTGGGGAGCTACACCTTC. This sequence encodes CASSPRLGSYTF.

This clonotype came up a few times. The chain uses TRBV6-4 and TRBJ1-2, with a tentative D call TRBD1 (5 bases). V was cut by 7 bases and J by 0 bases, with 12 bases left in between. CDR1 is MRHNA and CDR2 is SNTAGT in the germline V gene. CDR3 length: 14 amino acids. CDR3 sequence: CASMRGVTNYGYTF. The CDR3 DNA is TGTGCCAGCATGCGGGGGGTAACTAACTATGGCTACACCTTC.

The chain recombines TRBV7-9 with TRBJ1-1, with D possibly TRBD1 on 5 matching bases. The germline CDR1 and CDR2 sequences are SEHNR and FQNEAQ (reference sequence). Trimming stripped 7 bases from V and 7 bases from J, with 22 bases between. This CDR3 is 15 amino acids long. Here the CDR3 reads CASTLSGTLGDEAFF. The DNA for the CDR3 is TGTGCCAGCACCCTGTCCGGCACCCTAGGGGATGAAGCTTTCTTT.

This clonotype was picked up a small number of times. CDR3: CASTLSPGQSSYEQYF. The CDR3 DNA is TGTGCCAGCACTTTATCACCGGGACAAAGCTCCTACGAGCAGTACTTC. The chain combines TRBV6-6 with TRBJ2-7; tentatively, D is TRBD1 (6 bases). Germline CDR1 is MNHNY and CDR2 is SVGAGI (reference sequence). The CDR3 has 16 residues. V lost 7 bases and J lost 0, with 19 bases in between.

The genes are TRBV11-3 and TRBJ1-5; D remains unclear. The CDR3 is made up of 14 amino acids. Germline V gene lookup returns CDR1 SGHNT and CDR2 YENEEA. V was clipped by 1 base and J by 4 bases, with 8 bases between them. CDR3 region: CASSLAGPNQPQHF. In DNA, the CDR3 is TGTGCCAGCAGCTTAGCCGGCCCTAATCAGCCCCAGCATTTT.

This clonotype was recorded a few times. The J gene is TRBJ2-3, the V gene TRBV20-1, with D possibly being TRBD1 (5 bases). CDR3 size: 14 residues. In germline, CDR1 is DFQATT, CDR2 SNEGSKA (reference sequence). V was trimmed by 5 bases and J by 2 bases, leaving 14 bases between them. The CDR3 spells CSAPRQGYTDTQYF. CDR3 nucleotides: TGCAGTGCTCCCCGGCAGGGTTACACAGATACGCAGTATTTT.

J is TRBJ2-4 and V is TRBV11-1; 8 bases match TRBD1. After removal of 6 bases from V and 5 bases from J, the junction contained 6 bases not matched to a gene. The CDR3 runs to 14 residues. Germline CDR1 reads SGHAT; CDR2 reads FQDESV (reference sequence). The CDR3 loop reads CASRTGTGENIQYF. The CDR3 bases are TGTGCCAGCAGAACCGGGACAGGTGAAAACATTCAGTACTTC.

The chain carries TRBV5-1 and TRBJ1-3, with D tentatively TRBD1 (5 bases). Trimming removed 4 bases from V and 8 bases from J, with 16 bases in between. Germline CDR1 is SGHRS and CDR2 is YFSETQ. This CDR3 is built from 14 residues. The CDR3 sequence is CASSKGHGKDTIYF. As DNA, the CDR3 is TGCGCCAGCAGCAAAGGACATGGCAAGGACACCATATATTTT.

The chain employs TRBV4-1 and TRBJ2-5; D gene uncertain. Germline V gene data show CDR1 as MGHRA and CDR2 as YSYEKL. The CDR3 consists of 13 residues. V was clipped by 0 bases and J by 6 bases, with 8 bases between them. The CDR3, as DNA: TGCGCCAGCAGCCAAGATCAACTACAGACCCAGTACTTC. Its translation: CASSQDQLQTQYF.

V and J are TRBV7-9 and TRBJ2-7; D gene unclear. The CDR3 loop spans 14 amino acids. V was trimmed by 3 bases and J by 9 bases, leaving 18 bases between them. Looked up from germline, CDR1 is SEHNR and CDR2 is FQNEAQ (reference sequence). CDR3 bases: TGTGCCAGCAGCTTGCCGGAGCAGACCCTCGGGCAGTACTTC. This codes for CASSLPEQTLGQYF.

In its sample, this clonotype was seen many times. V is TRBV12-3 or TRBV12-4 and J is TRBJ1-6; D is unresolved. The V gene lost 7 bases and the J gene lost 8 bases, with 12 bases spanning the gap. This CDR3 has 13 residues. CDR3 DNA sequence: TGTGCCAGCACCGGAAACTGGGATTCACCCCTCCACTTT. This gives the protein CASTGNWDSPLHF.

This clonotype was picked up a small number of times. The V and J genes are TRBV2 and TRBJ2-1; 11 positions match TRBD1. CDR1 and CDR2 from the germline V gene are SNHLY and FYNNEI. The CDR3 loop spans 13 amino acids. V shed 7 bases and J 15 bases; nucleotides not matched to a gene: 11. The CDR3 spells CASNPGQGGFAFF. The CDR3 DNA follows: TGTGCCAGCAATCCGGGACAGGGGGGGTTCGCGTTCTTC.

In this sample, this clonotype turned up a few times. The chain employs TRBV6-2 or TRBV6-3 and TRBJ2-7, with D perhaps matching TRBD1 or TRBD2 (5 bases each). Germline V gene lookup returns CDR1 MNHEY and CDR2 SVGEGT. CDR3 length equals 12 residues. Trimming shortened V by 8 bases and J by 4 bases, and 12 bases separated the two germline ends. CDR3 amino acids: CASVGDTYEQYF. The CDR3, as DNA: TGTGCCAGCGTGGGGGATACTTACGAGCAGTACTTC.

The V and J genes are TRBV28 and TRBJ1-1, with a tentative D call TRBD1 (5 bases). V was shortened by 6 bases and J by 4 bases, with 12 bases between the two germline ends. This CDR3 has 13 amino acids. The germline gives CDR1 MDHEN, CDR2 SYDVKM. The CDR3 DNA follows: TGTGCCAGCAGAGGGGCGAGGGGCACTGAAGCTTTCTTT. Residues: CASRGARGTEAFF.

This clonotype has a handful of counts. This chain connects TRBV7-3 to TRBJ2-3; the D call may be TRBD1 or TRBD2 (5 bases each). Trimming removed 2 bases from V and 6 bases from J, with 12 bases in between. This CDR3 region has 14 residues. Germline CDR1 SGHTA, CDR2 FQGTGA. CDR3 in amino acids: CASSLVGTDDTQYF. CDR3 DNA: TGTGCCAGCAGCTTAGTAGGGACCGACGATACGCAGTATTTT.

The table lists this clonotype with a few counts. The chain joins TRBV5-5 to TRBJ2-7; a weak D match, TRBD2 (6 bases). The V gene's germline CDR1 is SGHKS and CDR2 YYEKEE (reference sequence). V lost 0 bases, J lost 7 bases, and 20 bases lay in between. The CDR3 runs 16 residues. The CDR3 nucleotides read TGTGCCAGCAGCTTGGTGACGGGAGCACAGGCGGAAGAGCAGTACTTC. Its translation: CASSLVTGAQAEEQYF.